This passage covers 8 T cell receptor beta chains from one sample sequenced in a study of post-analysis software for immune sequencing data. Study results and caveats: Roughly 5 TRBV segments occurring more often in patients than controls included TRBV5-6, TRBV5-1 and TRBV20-1.

These receptors lack a known antigen. Unique molecular identifiers were carried by the TCR beta cDNA libraries. Using its own MiXCR run on the PCR reads, TCRdb lists one record per CDR3 protein. The table includes hundreds of thousands of distinct CDR3 sequences, 25% to 30% detected once. The sequencing input was blood. The source of these receptors is a girl aged 10 to 17 with multiple sclerosis.

The chain has TRBV11-2 and TRBJ2-3; 8 bases agree with TRBD1. The CDR3 contains 15 residues. CDR1 is SGHAT, CDR2 FQNNGV, per germline. The junction had 7 bases not matched to a gene; V was cut back by 3 bases and J by 5 bases. The DNA of the CDR3 is TGTGCCAGCAGCTTCACCGGGACAGGTTTAGATACGCAGTATTTT. Its translation is CASSFTGTGLDTQYF.

The CDR3: CASSIGGVQETQYF. CDR3 DNA: TGTGCCAGCAGCATTGGGGGGGTTCAAGAGACCCAGTACTTC. The chain couples TRBV7-9 to TRBJ2-5, with 7 bases fitting TRBD2. In germline, CDR1 is SEHNR, CDR2 FQNEAQ (reference sequence). The CDR3 is 14 amino acids. Germline trimming cut 5 bases from V and 2 bases from J; bases unmatched to any gene: 5.

Remarks on this clonotype: Germline and junction disagree at one end, which may indicate a read error. The V gene is TRBV12-3 or TRBV12-4, the J gene TRBJ2-3; D ambiguous. There are 17 residues in the CDR3. CDR3 residues: CASSSPRRRQGTDAQYF. In DNA, the CDR3 is TGTGCCAGCAGTTCGCCACGTCGGAGACAAGGCACAGATGCGCAGTATTTT.

This clonotype was seen only a few times. This sequence joins TRBV10-3 and TRBJ2-3; 10 bases map to TRBD1. V gave up 6 bases and J gave up 3 bases; unmatched junction bases: 6. The length of the CDR3 is 15 residues. Germline-derived CDR1 and CDR2 are ENHRY and SYGVKD. CDR3 DNA sequence: TGTGCCATCAGAGATGACAGGGGGCATACAGATACGCAGTATTTT. The encoded protein is CAIRDDRGHTDTQYF.

This chain joins TRBV20-1 and TRBJ2-1; D remains unclear. V dropped 0 bases and J dropped 2 bases, with 11 bases sitting between them. Germline V gives CDR1 DFQATT, CDR2 SNEGSKA (reference sequence). This CDR3 has 15 amino acids. The CDR3 nucleotides read TGCAGTGCTAGAGATCCCGGCCAGCCCTACAATGAGCAGTTCTTC. As protein: CSARDPGQPYNEQFF.

The CDR3 bases are TGCAGTGCTAGAGATACAGGGAGGAGTCAGCCCCAGCATTTT. This codes for CSARDTGRSQPQHF. V gene TRBV20-1 combines with J gene TRBJ1-5; perhaps TRBD1 as D (6 bases). This CDR3 contains 14 residues. V lost 0 bases, J lost 6 bases, and 12 bases lay in between. Germline V gene lookup returns CDR1 DFQATT and CDR2 SNEGSKA (reference sequence).

This chain connects TRBV5-5 to TRBJ2-3; 9 bases map to TRBD2. Germline loops: CDR1 SGHKS, CDR2 YYEKEE (reference sequence). The CDR3 is made up of 15 amino acids. The V and J ends lost 2 bases and 6 bases, in that order; junction bases with no gene match: 7. As DNA, the CDR3 is TGTGCCAGCAGCTTAGGGGTTAGCGGGAGTGATACGCAGTATTTT. This codes for CASSLGVSGSDTQYF.

This clonotype was observed a handful of times. The rearrangement joins TRBV28 to TRBJ2-1; D might be TRBD1 (7 bases). CDR1 is MDHEN, CDR2 SYDVKM, per germline. The V gene lost 8 bases and the J gene lost 0 bases, with 29 bases spanning the gap. This CDR3 comprises 20 residues. CDR3 protein: CASGVPDGGGGLSSYNEQFF. The CDR3 DNA sequence: TGTGCCAGCGGAGTCCCGGACGGAGGAGGGGGCCTGAGCTCCTACAATGAGCAGTTCTTC.